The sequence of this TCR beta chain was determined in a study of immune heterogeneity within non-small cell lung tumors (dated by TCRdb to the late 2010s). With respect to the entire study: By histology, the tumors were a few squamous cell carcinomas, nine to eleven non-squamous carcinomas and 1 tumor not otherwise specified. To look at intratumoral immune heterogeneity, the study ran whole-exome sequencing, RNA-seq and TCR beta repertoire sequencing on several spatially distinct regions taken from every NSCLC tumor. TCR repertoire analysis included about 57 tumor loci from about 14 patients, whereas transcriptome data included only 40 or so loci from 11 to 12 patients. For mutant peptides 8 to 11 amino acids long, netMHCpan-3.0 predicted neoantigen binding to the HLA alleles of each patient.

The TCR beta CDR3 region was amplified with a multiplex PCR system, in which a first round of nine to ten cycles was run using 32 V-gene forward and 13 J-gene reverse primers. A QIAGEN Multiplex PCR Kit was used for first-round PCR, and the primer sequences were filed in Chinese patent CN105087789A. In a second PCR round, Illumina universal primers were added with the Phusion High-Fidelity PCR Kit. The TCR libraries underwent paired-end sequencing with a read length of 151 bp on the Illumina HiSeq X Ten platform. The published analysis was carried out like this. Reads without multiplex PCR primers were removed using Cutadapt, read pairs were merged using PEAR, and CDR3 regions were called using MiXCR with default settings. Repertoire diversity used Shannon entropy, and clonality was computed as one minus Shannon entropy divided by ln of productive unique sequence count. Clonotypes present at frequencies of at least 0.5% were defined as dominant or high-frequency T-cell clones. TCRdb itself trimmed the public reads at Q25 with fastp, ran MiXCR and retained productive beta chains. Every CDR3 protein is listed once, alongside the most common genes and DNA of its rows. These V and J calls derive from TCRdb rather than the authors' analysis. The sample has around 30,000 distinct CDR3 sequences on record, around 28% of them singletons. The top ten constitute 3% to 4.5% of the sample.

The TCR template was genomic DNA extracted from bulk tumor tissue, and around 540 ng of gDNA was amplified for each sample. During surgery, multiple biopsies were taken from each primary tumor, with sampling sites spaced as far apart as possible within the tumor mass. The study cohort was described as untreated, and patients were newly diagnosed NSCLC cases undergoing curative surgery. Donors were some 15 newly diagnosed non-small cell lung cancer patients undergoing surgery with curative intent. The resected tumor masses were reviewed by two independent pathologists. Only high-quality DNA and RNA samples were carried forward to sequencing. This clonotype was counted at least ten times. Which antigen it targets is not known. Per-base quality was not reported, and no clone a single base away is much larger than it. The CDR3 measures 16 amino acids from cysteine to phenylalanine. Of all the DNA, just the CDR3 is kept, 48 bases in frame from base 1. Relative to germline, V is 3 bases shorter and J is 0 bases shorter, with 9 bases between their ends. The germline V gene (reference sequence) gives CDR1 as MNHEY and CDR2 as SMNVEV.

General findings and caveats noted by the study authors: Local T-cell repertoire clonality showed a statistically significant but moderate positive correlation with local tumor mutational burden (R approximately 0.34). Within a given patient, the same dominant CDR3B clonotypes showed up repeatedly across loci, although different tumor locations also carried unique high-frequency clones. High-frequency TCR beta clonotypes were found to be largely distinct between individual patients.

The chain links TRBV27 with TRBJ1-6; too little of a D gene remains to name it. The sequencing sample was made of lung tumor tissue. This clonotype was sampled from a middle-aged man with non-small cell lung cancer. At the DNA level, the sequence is TGTGCCAGCAGTTTTGCTCAGAGCTCCTATAATTCACCCCTCCACTTT. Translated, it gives CASSFAQSSYNSPLHF.